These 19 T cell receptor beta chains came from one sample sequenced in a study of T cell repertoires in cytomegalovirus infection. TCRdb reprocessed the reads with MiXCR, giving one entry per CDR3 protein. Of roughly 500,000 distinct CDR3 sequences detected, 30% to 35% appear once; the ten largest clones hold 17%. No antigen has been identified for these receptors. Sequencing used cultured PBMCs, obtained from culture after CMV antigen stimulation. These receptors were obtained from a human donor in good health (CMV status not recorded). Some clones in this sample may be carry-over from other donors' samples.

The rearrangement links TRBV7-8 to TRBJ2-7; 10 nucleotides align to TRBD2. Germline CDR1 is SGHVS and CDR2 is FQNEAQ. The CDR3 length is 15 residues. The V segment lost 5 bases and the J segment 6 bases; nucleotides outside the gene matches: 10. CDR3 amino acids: CASSQGLARGSEQYF. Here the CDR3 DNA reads TGTGCCAGCAGCCAGGGACTAGCGAGGGGTAGCGAGCAGTACTTC.

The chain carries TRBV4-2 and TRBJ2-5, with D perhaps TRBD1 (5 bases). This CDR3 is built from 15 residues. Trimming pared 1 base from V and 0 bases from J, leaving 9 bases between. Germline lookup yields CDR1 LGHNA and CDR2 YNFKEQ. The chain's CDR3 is CASSQAAGYQETQYF. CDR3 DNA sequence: TGTGCCAGCAGCCAAGCGGCAGGGTACCAAGAGACCCAGTACTTC.

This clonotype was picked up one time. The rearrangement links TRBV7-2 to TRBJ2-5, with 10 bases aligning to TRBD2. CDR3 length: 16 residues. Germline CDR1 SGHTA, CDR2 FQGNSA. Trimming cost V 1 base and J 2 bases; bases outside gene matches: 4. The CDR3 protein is CASSLVPAGGQETQYF. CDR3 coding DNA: TGTGCCAGCAGCTTAGTTCCAGCGGGAGGGCAAGAGACCCAGTACTTC.

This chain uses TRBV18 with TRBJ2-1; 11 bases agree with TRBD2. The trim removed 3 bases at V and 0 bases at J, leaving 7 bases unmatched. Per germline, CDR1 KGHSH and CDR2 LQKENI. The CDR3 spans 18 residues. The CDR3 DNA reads TGTGCCAGCTCACCGGTAGCGGGAGGGCCGAGCTCCTACAATGAGCAGTTCTTC. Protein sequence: CASSPVAGGPSSYNEQFF.

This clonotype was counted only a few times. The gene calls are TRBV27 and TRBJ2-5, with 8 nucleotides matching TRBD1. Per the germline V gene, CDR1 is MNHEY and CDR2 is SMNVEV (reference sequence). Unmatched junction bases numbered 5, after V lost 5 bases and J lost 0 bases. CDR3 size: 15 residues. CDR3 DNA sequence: TGTGCCAGCAGTCGGGGGACAGGACACCAAGAGACCCAGTACTTC. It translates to CASSRGTGHQETQYF.

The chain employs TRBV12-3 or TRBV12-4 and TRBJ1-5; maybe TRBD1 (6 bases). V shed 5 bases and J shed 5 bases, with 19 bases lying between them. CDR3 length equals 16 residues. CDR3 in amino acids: CASSPRGVQVDQPQHF. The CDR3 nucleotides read TGTGCCAGCAGTCCCAGGGGAGTTCAGGTGGATCAGCCCCAGCATTTT.

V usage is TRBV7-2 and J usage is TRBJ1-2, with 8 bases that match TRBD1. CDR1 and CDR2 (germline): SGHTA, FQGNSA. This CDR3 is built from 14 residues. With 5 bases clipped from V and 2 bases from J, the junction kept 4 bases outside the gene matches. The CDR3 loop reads CASSPRDRNYGYTF. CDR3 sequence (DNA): TGTGCCAGCAGCCCCCGGGACAGGAACTATGGCTACACCTTC.

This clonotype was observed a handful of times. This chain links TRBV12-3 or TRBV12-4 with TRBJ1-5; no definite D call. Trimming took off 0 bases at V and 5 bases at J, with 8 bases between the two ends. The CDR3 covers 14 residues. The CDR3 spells CASSLARGDQPQHF. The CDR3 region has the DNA TGTGCCAGCAGTTTAGCGCGTGGGGATCAGCCCCAGCATTTT.

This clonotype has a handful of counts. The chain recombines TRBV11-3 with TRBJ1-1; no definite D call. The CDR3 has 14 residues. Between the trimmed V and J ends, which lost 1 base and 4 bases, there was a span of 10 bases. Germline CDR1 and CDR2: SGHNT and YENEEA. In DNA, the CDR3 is TGTGCCAGCAGCTTAGTGGTCAAAGGCACTGAAGCTTTCTTT. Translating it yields CASSLVVKGTEAFF.

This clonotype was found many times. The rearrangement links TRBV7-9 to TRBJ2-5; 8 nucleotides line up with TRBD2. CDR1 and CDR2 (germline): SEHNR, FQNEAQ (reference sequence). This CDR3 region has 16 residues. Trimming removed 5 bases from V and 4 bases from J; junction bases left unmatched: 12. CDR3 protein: CASSPPTAGVRETQYF. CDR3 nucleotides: TGTGCCAGCAGCCCCCCGACAGCGGGGGTGCGAGAGACCCAGTACTTC. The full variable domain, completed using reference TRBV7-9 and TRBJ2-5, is DTGVSQNPRHKITKRGQNVTFRCDPISEHNRLYWYRQTLGQGPEFLTYFQNEAQLEKSRLLSDRFSAERPKGSFSTLEIQRTEQGDSAMYLCASSPPTAGVRETQYFGPGTRLLVL.

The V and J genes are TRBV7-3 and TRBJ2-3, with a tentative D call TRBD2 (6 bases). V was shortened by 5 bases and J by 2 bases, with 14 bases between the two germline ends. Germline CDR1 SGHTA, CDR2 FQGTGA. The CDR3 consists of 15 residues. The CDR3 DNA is TGTGCCAGCAGCACCCGGGCTAGCGACACAGATACGCAGTATTTT. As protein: CASSTRASDTDTQYF.

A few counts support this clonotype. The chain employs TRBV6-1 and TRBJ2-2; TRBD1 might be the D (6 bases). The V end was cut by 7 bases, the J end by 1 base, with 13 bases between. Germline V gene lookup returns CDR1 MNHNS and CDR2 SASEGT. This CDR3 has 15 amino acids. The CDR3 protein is CASNPTGMNTGELFF. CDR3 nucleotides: TGTGCCAGCAACCCCACAGGGATGAACACCGGGGAGCTGTTTTTT.

CDR3 sequence reads: CAWGTGATAGEKLFF. CDR3 sequence (DNA): TGTGCCTGGGGGACAGGGGCGACTGCTGGGGAAAAACTGTTTTTT. The V call is TRBV30, the J call TRBJ1-4, with TRBD1 identical over 10 bases. CDR3 length: 15 residues. The germline V gene encodes CDR1 GTSNPN and CDR2 SVGIG (reference sequence). Losses at the gene ends were 5 bases for V and 8 bases for J; bases not matched to a gene: 11.

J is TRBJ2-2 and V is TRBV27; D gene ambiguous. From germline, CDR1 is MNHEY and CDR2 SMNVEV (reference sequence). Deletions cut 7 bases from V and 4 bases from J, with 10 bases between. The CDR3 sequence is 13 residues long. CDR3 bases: TGTGCCAGCACCTTGCTAGGCACCGGGGAGCTGTTTTTT. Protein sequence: CASTLLGTGELFF.

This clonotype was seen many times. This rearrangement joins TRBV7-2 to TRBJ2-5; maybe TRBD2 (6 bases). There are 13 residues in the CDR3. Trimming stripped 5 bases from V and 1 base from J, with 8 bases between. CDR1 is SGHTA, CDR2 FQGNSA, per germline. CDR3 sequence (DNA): TGTGCCAGCAGCCGGGGACTCCAAGAGACCCAGTACTTC. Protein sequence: CASSRGLQETQYF.

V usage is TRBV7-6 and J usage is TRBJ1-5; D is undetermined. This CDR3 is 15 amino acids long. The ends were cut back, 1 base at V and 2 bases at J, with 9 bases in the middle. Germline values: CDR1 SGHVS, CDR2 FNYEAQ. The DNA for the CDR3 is TGTGCCAGCAGCTTAGAGGGTGTTGGCAATCAGCCCCAGCATTTT. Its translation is CASSLEGVGNQPQHF.

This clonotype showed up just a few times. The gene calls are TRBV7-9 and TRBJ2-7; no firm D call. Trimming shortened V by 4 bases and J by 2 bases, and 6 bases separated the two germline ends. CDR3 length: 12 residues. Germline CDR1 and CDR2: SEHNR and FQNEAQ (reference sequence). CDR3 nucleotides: TGTGCCAGCAGCTCAGCCCCCTACGAGCAGTACTTC. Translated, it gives CASSSAPYEQYF.

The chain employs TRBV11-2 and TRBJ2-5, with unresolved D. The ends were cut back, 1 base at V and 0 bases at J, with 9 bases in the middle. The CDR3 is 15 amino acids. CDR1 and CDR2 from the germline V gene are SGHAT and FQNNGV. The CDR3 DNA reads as TGTGCCAGCAGCTTAGGACGGGTCAACCAAGAGACCCAGTACTTC. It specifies CASSLGRVNQETQYF.

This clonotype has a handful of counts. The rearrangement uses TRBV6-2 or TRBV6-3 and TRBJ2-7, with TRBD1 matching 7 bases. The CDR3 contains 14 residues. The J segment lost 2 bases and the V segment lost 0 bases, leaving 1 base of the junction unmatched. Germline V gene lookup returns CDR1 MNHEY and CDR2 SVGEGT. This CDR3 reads CASSYSTGPYEQYV. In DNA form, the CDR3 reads TGTGCCAGCAGTTACTCGACAGGGCCCTACGAGCAGTACGTC.